The 23 T cell receptor beta chains in this list originate from one sample, sequenced in a study of shared clonotypes between healthy human individuals. This table comes from immunoSEQ multiplex PCR, and its TCRdb copy is limited to in-frame clones, with some not included. The table includes around 2,000,000 clones, 85% to 95% detected once. Sequencing was carried out using naive CD4+ T cells sorted from blood. Subset here: CD45RA+ positively selected. These receptors all stem from a man younger than 30 in good health.

This clone was seen once. This rearrangement joins TRBV7-6 to TRBJ2-2; D is ambiguous. CDR1 is SGHVS, CDR2 FNYEAQ, per germline. Trimming pared 5 bases from V and 4 bases from J, leaving 8 bases between. This CDR3 contains 13 residues. In DNA, the CDR3 is TGTGCCAGCAGCAGGTTTTCCACCGGGGAGCTGTTTTTT. Its translation is CASSRFSTGELFF.

The sample holds one count of this clone. The gene calls are TRBV30 and TRBJ2-1; 13 bases agree with TRBD2. Germline lookup yields CDR1 GTSNPN and CDR2 SVGIG (reference sequence). This CDR3 is built from 15 residues. The junction had 8 bases not matched to a gene; V was cut back by 4 bases and J by 8 bases. The CDR3 DNA reads TGTGCCTGGAACCGCGGACTAGCGGGAGACGATGAGCAGTTCTTC. It translates to CAWNRGLAGDDEQFF.

This chain uses TRBV5-1 with TRBJ2-7, with D perhaps matching TRBD1 or TRBD2 (5 bases each). Trimming removed 1 base at V and 5 bases at J, with 16 bases between. CDR3 size: 15 residues. Germline V CDR1 and CDR2: SGHRS, YFSETQ. CDR3 DNA: TGCGCCAGCAGCTTGACCCTGGGGACCCACGACGAGCAGTACTTC. This translates into CASSLTLGTHDEQYF.

The chain joins TRBV11-1 to TRBJ2-1; D not certain. Germline V gene lookup returns CDR1 SGHAT and CDR2 FQDESV (reference sequence). Trimming shortened V by 3 bases and J by 3 bases, and 9 bases separated the two germline ends. The CDR3 totals 14 residues. The CDR3 DNA reads as TGTGCCAGCAGCTTTAAGACGGACTACAATGAGCAGTTCTTC. This translates into CASSFKTDYNEQFF.

This clone was seen a single time. J is TRBJ2-7 and V is TRBV10-1, with 10 bases matching TRBD1. The J segment lost 3 bases and the V segment lost 4 bases, leaving 3 bases of the junction unmatched. The CDR3 has 14 residues. From germline, CDR1 is WNHNN and CDR2 SYGVQD (reference sequence). CDR3 bases: TGCGCCAGCAGTGCCCGGGACAGGGGCTACGAGCAGTACTTC. This gives the protein CASSARDRGYEQYF.

The V and J genes are TRBV7-3 and TRBJ2-6, with 9 bases lining up with TRBD1. The CDR3 spans 17 residues. V shed 2 bases and J 1 base; nucleotides not matched to a gene: 3. Looked up from germline, CDR1 is SGHTA and CDR2 is FQGTGA. Here the CDR3 DNA reads TGTGCCAGCAGCTTAGGTGACAGGGGGTCTGGGGCCAACGTCCTGACTTTC. Protein product: CASSLGDRGSGANVLTF.

On this clone: A much larger clone lies one base from this, so it may be a read error. The genes are TRBV7-9 and TRBJ1-1, with 11 bases aligning to TRBD1. Germline V gives CDR1 SEHNR, CDR2 FQNEAQ (reference sequence). V trimming: 4 bases; J trimming: 3 bases; junction bases outside the gene matches: 4. The CDR3 length is 15 residues. The DNA for the CDR3 is TGTGCCAGCAGCTCCCGGGACAGGGGGGACACTGAAGCTTTCTTT. This translates into CASSSRDRGDTEAFF.

The rearrangement uses TRBV27 and TRBJ1-6; D is ambiguous. V was cut by 4 bases and J by 0 bases, with 10 bases left in between. Germline V lookup: CDR1 MNHEY, CDR2 SMNVEV (reference sequence). The CDR3 sequence is 16 residues long. Here the CDR3 reads CASSSNPNSYNSPLHF. DNA for the CDR3: TGTGCCAGCAGTTCGAACCCAAACTCCTATAATTCACCCCTCCACTTT.

V gene TRBV7-3 combines with J gene TRBJ2-2; D unresolved. The CDR3 sequence is 13 residues long. V gave up 2 bases and J gave up 6 bases, with 7 bases separating them. CDR1 and CDR2 (germline): SGHTA, FQGTGA. The CDR3 sequence: CASSLYGPGELFF. Written as DNA, the CDR3 is TGTGCCAGCAGCTTATACGGGCCCGGGGAGCTGTTTTTT.

On this clone itself: This likely came from a read error, as a far larger clone is one base away. This sample also contains other DNA sequences that code for the same CDR3. CDR3 sequence: CASSLTGSSYEQYF. In DNA form, the CDR3 reads TGCGCCAGCAGCTTGACAGGGAGCTCCTACGAGCAGTACTTC. This chain uses TRBV5-1 with TRBJ2-7, with D maybe TRBD1 (6 bases). Looked up from germline, CDR1 is SGHRS and CDR2 is YFSETQ. There are 14 residues in the CDR3. V was clipped by 1 base and J by 0 bases, with 8 bases between them.

The rearrangement joins TRBV7-2 to TRBJ2-3; possibly TRBD2 for D (5 bases). The CDR3 extends over 14 amino acids. Trimming left V 4 bases short and J 3 bases short, with 11 bases between. Germline V gives CDR1 SGHTA, CDR2 FQGNSA. The CDR3 DNA reads as TGTGCCAGCAGCTACAGCGGTCGGACAGATACGCAGTATTTT. It translates to CASSYSGRTDTQYF.

This clone was counted once. The J gene is TRBJ2-1, the V gene TRBV7-9; D perhaps matches TRBD2 (6 bases). Between the trimmed V and J ends, which lost 7 bases and 7 bases, there was a span of 23 bases. Germline CDR1 reads SEHNR; CDR2 reads FQNEAQ (reference sequence). This CDR3 contains 16 residues. The CDR3 reads CASTTPIGSFGNEQFF. The CDR3 nucleotides read TGTGCCAGCACCACACCAATCGGGAGTTTCGGGAATGAGCAGTTCTTC.

V gene TRBV6-5 combines with J gene TRBJ1-2; 7 positions match TRBD1. V trimming: 2 bases; J trimming: 4 bases; junction bases outside the gene matches: 10. CDR3 length equals 16 residues. Germline V gives CDR1 MNHEY, CDR2 SVGAGI. The CDR3 spells CASSYHRGRPPYGYTF. As DNA, the CDR3 is TGTGCCAGCAGTTACCATAGGGGGCGACCCCCCTATGGCTACACCTTC.

The chain joins TRBV20-1 to TRBJ2-7, with D possibly TRBD1 on 6 matching bases. Per germline, CDR1 DFQATT and CDR2 SNEGSKA (reference sequence). V was pared by 5 bases and J by 2 bases, with 7 bases between. This CDR3 contains 11 residues. Here the CDR3 reads CSARTAYEQYF. The CDR3 DNA follows: TGCAGTGCTCGGACAGCCTACGAGCAGTACTTC.

The gene calls are TRBV7-2 and TRBJ2-7; TRBD2 matches at 8 bases. This CDR3 spans 17 amino acids. With 5 bases clipped from V and 3 bases from J, the junction kept 15 bases outside the gene matches. Germline assignment: CDR1 SGHTA and CDR2 FQGNSA. This CDR3 is CASSPYPRLAQDYEQYF. The CDR3 region has the DNA TGTGCCAGCAGCCCTTACCCACGACTAGCGCAGGACTACGAGCAGTACTTC.

This chain connects TRBV18 to TRBJ1-3; no firm D call. V lost 0 bases and J 4 bases, leaving 4 bases between the germline ends. Germline CDR1 is KGHSH and CDR2 is LQKENI. This CDR3 has 13 amino acids. Here the CDR3 DNA reads TGTGCCAGCTCACCACCGAACGGAAACACCATATATTTT. Translated: CASSPPNGNTIYF.

The chain recombines TRBV7-2 with TRBJ2-7; possible D gene TRBD2, 6 bases. This CDR3 spans 14 amino acids. Germline values: CDR1 SGHTA, CDR2 FQGNSA. V was shortened by 6 bases and J by 5 bases, with 17 bases between the two germline ends. The CDR3 sequence: CASRHPGLPNEQYF. DNA for the CDR3: TGTGCCAGCAGGCATCCGGGACTCCCCAACGAGCAGTACTTC.

This chain links TRBV27 with TRBJ1-1; D remains unclear. Trimming shortened V by 6 bases and J by 0 bases, and 14 bases separated the two germline ends. The CDR3 length is 15 residues. The V gene's germline CDR1 is MNHEY and CDR2 SMNVEV (reference sequence). CDR3 amino acids: CASRREPVMNTEAFF. The CDR3, as DNA: TGTGCCAGCAGACGAGAGCCGGTCATGAACACTGAAGCTTTCTTT.

The chain combines TRBV6-6 with TRBJ2-7; unclear D gene. This CDR3 has 14 residues. Germline V gene lookup returns CDR1 MNHNY and CDR2 SVGAGI (reference sequence). The V end lost 0 bases, the J end lost 6 bases, and 12 bases lay between the germline ends. CDR3 amino acids: CASSYSPAVSEQYF. In DNA, the CDR3 is TGTGCCAGCAGTTACTCCCCCGCCGTCTCCGAGCAGTACTTC.

The CDR3 region is CASSPGQAAYEQYF. The DNA for the CDR3 is TGTGCCAGCTCACCTGGACAGGCTGCCTACGAGCAGTACTTC. The rearrangement joins TRBV18 to TRBJ2-7; 7 bases match TRBD1. Trimming took 3 bases from V and 2 from J; bases not matched to a gene: 4. Germline V CDR1 and CDR2: KGHSH, LQKENI. This CDR3 is built from 14 residues.

V is TRBV27 and J is TRBJ2-2; TRBD1 agrees at 7 bases. V lost 6 bases to trimming and J lost 4 bases; unmatched junction nucleotides: 2. The CDR3 runs to 13 residues. Germline V gives CDR1 MNHEY, CDR2 SMNVEV (reference sequence). Here the CDR3 reads CASRPGGTGELFF. In DNA form, the CDR3 reads TGTGCCAGCAGACCAGGGGGCACCGGGGAGCTGTTTTTT.

This clone was counted a single time. The rearrangement joins TRBV7-8 to TRBJ1-3; D gene uncertain. CDR3 size: 12 residues. Germline CDR1 reads SGHVS; CDR2 reads FQNEAQ. V dropped 5 bases and J dropped 4 bases, with 6 bases sitting between them. The CDR3 is CASSISGNTIYF. Here the CDR3 DNA reads TGTGCCAGCAGCATCTCCGGAAACACCATATATTTT.

Of note for this clone: This may be a read error: a much more frequent sequence differs by one nucleotide. The chain links TRBV27 to TRBJ2-5; D is unresolved. This CDR3 spans 11 amino acids. Germline V gives CDR1 MNHEY, CDR2 SMNVEV (reference sequence). Trimming removed 6 bases at V and 4 bases at J, with 6 bases between. Here the CDR3 DNA reads TGTGCCAGCAGCGTAGGAGAGACCCAGTACTTC. This encodes CASSVGETQYF.